This passage covers 29 T cell receptor beta chains from one sample sequenced in a study of T cells in Graves' hyperthyroidism and ophthalmopathy. Regions amplified from RNA transcripts were the TCR beta CDR3 regions. RT-PCR in the first round (using the HTBI primer set) targeted the TCR CDR3. In TCRdb, the multiplex PCR reads were re-called with MiXCR into one record per CDR3 protein. The sample has about 92,000 distinct CDR3 sequences, around 50% seen once. Material for sequencing was blood. These receptors came from a woman between 35 and 50 years old with Graves' hyperthyroidism.

Comment on this clonotype: One end of the junction does not line up with germline, which may come from a read error. This chain connects TRBV7-9 to TRBJ2-7; perhaps TRBD1 as D (6 bases). This CDR3 contains 12 residues. CDR1 and CDR2 (germline): SEHNR, FQNEAQ (reference sequence). Here the CDR3 reads CASGLGGYEQYF. CDR3 in DNA: TGTGCCAGCGGCTTAGGGGGTTACGAGCAGTACTTC.

This clonotype was counted only a few times. This chain connects TRBV27 to TRBJ1-2, with TRBD1 as a possible D gene (5 bases). V was trimmed by 1 base and J by 5 bases, leaving 8 bases between them. The CDR3 is 13 amino acids. Looked up from germline, CDR1 is MNHEY and CDR2 is SMNVEV (reference sequence). CDR3 DNA sequence: TGTGCCAGCAGTTTATTTGGGGGGTATGGCTACACCTTC. It yields the protein CASSLFGGYGYTF.

On this clonotype: A much larger clone lies one base from this, so it may be a read error. The V gene is TRBV7-9, the J gene TRBJ2-7; D remains ambiguous. This CDR3 is built from 15 residues. The germline V gene has CDR1 SEHNR and CDR2 FQNEAQ (reference sequence). CDR3 sequence (DNA): TGCGCCAGCAGCTCCGAGGATAGGTCCTCTACGAGGCAGTACTTC. It yields the protein CASSSEDRSSTRQYF.

The chain is built from TRBV7-9 and TRBJ2-5, with 8 bases matching TRBD2. The germline CDR1 and CDR2 sequences are SEHNR and FQNEAQ (reference sequence). There are 15 residues in the CDR3. V lost 5 bases, J lost 2 bases, and 7 bases stayed unmatched. CDR3 amino acids: CASSTRGGDQETQYF. The CDR3 region has the DNA TGTGCCAGCAGCACCCGGGGGGGAGATCAAGAGACCCAGTACTTC.

In the case of this clonotype: A much larger clone is a single base away; this may be a read error. The rearrangement uses TRBV2 and TRBJ1-4; 7 nucleotides line up with TRBD1. Germline CDR1 is SNHLY and CDR2 is FYNNEI. The CDR3 has 12 amino acids. CDR3 amino acids: CASGDREEKLFF. The CDR3 region has the DNA TGTGCCAGCGGTGACAGGGAGGAAAAACTGTTTTTT. Full variable domain (remainder filled in from reference TRBV2 and TRBJ1-4): EPEVTQTPSHQVTQMGQEVILRCVPISNHLYFYWYRQILGQKVEFLVSFYNNEISEKSEIFDDQFSVERPDGSNFTLKIRSTKLEDSAMYFCASGDREEKLFFGSGTQLSVL.

A remark on this clonotype: Lacking the conserved final phenylalanine or tryptophan, this CDR3 likely reflects a read error. The rearrangement joins TRBV20-1 to TRBJ1-5, with unresolved D. Germline CDR1 reads DFQATT; CDR2 reads SNEGSKA (reference sequence). This CDR3 region has 12 residues. V was pared by 6 bases and J by 1 base, with 7 bases between. The DNA for the CDR3 is TGCAGTGCCAGGATAAGCAATCAGCCCCAGCATCTT. It yields the protein CSARISNQPQHL.

The rearrangement uses TRBV5-1 and TRBJ2-7, with 8 bases aligning to TRBD1. The CDR3 runs to 11 residues. Germline assignment: CDR1 SGHRS and CDR2 YFSETQ. V shed 0 bases and J 12 bases; nucleotides not matched to a gene: 2. The CDR3 sequence: CASSLGQGLYF. The CDR3 nucleotides are TGCGCCAGCAGCTTGGGACAGGGGCTGTACTTC. Looking up the rest from reference TRBV5-1 and TRBJ2-7 gives the full variable domain: KAGVTQTPRYLIKTRGQQVTLSCSPISGHRSVSWYQQTPGQGLQFLFEYFSETQRNKGNFPGRFSGRQFSNSRSEMNVSTLELGDSALYLCASSLGQGLYFGPGTRLTVT.

The rearrangement uses TRBV7-8 and TRBJ2-6; 9 bases fit TRBD1. CDR3 length: 17 residues. V lost 4 bases, J lost 4 bases, and 8 bases stayed unmatched. The germline gives CDR1 SGHVS, CDR2 FQNEAQ. CDR3 in DNA: TGTGCCAGCAGCTCCCGGGACAGGGTTGCCGGGGCCAACGTCCTGACTTTC. It encodes CASSSRDRVAGANVLTF.

This chain links TRBV7-8 with TRBJ1-1; TRBD1 is a possible D gene (6 bases). This CDR3 is built from 13 residues. V was trimmed by 6 bases and J by 7 bases, leaving 15 bases between them. Germline-derived CDR1 and CDR2 are SGHVS and FQNEAQ. CDR3 nucleotides: TGTGCCAGCAGTTCGCGTCCGGACAGTGAAGCTTTCTTT. It codes for CASSSRPDSEAFF. Full variable domain (rest looked up from reference TRBV7-8 and TRBJ1-1): GAGVSQSPRYKVAKRGQDVALRCDPISGHVSLFWYQQALGQGPEFLTYFQNEAQLDKSGLPSDRFFAERPEGSVSTLKIQRTQQEDSAVYLCASSSRPDSEAFFGQGTRLTVV.

This clonotype was counted between two and nine times. J is TRBJ1-1 and V is TRBV7-9; 9 bases match TRBD1. The junction had 9 bases not matched to a gene; V was cut back by 5 bases and J by 11 bases. This CDR3 spans 13 amino acids. Germline assignment: CDR1 SEHNR and CDR2 FQNEAQ (reference sequence). Written as DNA, the CDR3 is TGTGCCAGCAGCCCTTACCGGGACAGGGTGGCTTTCTTT. It encodes CASSPYRDRVAFF.

This clonotype came up many times. The rearrangement links TRBV27 to TRBJ1-1; no definite D call. The ends were cut back, 0 bases at V and 7 bases at J, with 12 bases in the middle. CDR1 and CDR2 (germline): MNHEY, SMNVEV (reference sequence). The CDR3 is 14 residues long. CDR3 DNA: TGTGCCAGCAGTTTATCGAGAGTAGGCAGTGAAGCTTTCTTT. Translated: CASSLSRVGSEAFF.

This clonotype was counted once. This chain connects TRBV7-8 to TRBJ1-4; 7 positions agree with TRBD1. Looked up from germline, CDR1 is SGHVS and CDR2 is FQNEAQ. The V and J ends lost 4 bases and 7 bases, in that order; junction bases with no gene match: 6. The CDR3 contains 14 residues. CDR3 residues: CASSSGQPIEKLFF. CDR3 bases: TGTGCCAGCAGCTCGGGACAGCCGATTGAAAAACTGTTTTTT.

This clonotype was counted ten times or more. The chain joins TRBV5-1 to TRBJ2-7, with D unclear. CDR3 size: 13 residues. Trimming shortened V by 2 bases and J by 2 bases, and 8 bases separated the two germline ends. Germline CDR1 SGHRS, CDR2 YFSETQ. For the CDR3, the DNA is TGCGCCAGCAGCTTTGGGTGGGCCTACGAGCAGTACTTC. Protein sequence: CASSFGWAYEQYF.

This clonotype was seen only a few times. This rearrangement joins TRBV25-1 to TRBJ2-7; 9 bases agree with TRBD1. CDR1 is MGHDK, CDR2 SYGVNS, per germline. Germline trimming cut 6 bases from V and 2 bases from J; bases unmatched to any gene: 14. The CDR3 extends over 17 amino acids. CDR3 DNA: TGTGCCAGCAGCCCCCTCGGGACAGGGCCATCGACCTACGAGCAGTACTTC. Residues: CASSPLGTGPSTYEQYF.

There are many counts of this clonotype. The rearrangement links TRBV6-6 to TRBJ2-2, with D perhaps matching TRBD2 (6 bases). V lost 2 bases and J 1 base, leaving 8 bases between the germline ends. From germline, CDR1 is MNHNY and CDR2 SVGAGI (reference sequence). The CDR3 has 15 residues. The CDR3 loop is CASSYAGGNTGELFF. DNA of the CDR3: TGTGCCAGCAGTTACGCCGGGGGGAACACCGGGGAGCTGTTTTTT.

Notes on this clonotype: A much larger clone is a single base away; this may be a read error. The chain is built from TRBV6-1 and TRBJ1-4, with D unclear. Germline CDR1 MNHNS, CDR2 SASEGT. This CDR3 is built from 16 residues. CDR3 DNA: TGTGCCAGCGGACTAAGGGTCTTTTCTCTCCATGAAAAACTGGTTTTT. Encoded protein: CASGLRVFSLHEKLVF.

This clonotype was found many times. The chain combines TRBV2 with TRBJ1-5; 8 bases line up with TRBD1. The CDR3 is made up of 16 amino acids. Germline CDR1 is SNHLY and CDR2 is FYNNEI. V shed 6 bases, J shed 0 bases, and the junction held 7 bases outside the gene matches. The CDR3 nucleotides read TGTGCCAGCAGCGAGGACAGGGCTGGTAGCAATCAGCCCCAGCATTTT. Translation: CASSEDRAGSNQPQHF.

This clonotype was counted many times. The V call is TRBV7-3, the J call TRBJ2-7, with 8 nucleotides matching TRBD1. This CDR3 has 16 residues. The germline CDR1 and CDR2 sequences are SGHTA and FQGTGA. V shed 4 bases and J 0 bases; nucleotides not matched to a gene: 8. The CDR3 region has the DNA TGTGCCAGCAGCTCCAGCCGGGACAGGTCCTCCTACGAGCAGTACTTC. This encodes CASSSSRDRSSYEQYF.

This clonotype came up many times. The CDR3 is CASSFPNGRKSGANVLTF. The CDR3 nucleotides read TGTGCCAGCAGCTTCCCTAACGGGCGGAAATCTGGGGCCAACGTCCTGACTTTC. The chain combines TRBV5-4 with TRBJ2-6; no clear D gene. Germline-derived CDR1 and CDR2 are SGHNT and YYREEE (reference sequence). Trimming shortened V by 2 bases and J by 1 base, and 16 bases separated the two germline ends. This CDR3 spans 18 amino acids.

Comments on this clonotype: This CDR3 fails to terminate in the conserved phenylalanine or tryptophan, so it likely reflects a read error. The chain is built from TRBV20-1 and TRBJ2-7; weak D call: TRBD2 (7 bases). Germline assignment: CDR1 DFQATT and CDR2 SNEGSKA (reference sequence). This CDR3 contains 14 residues. V was clipped by 2 bases and J by 4 bases, with 15 bases between them. As DNA, the CDR3 is TGCAGTGCTAGATGGGGGGGGGGCGGGTACGAGCAGTACTCC. Protein product: CSARWGGGGYEQYS.

Remarks on this clonotype: The CDR3 does not close with the conserved phenylalanine or tryptophan, likely indicating a read error. The chain joins TRBV2 to TRBJ1-3, with a possible D match to TRBD1 (6 bases). Between the trimmed V and J ends, which lost 7 bases and 0 bases, there was a span of 13 bases. Germline V gives CDR1 SNHLY, CDR2 FYNNEI. The CDR3 totals 15 residues. The CDR3 nucleotides read TGTGCCAGCAAAAGGACAGCGTCCTCTGGAAACACCATATATTAT. Translated: CASKRTASSGNTIYY.

The V call is TRBV7-3, the J call TRBJ2-6; D is ambiguous. The CDR3 extends over 12 amino acids. Germline loops: CDR1 SGHTA, CDR2 FQGTGA. V lost 6 bases, J lost 4 bases, and 4 bases lay in between. The CDR3 spells CASRKGANVLTF. DNA for the CDR3: TGTGCCAGCAGGAAGGGGGCCAACGTCCTGACTTTC.

This chain uses TRBV20-1 with TRBJ2-5, with D perhaps TRBD1 (5 bases). Germline V CDR1 and CDR2: DFQATT, SNEGSKA (reference sequence). Trimming took off 1 base at V and 10 bases at J, with 10 bases between the two ends. The CDR3 has 11 amino acids. The CDR3 is CSARGQGIQYF. The CDR3, as DNA: TGCAGTGCTAGAGGGCAGGGAATCCAGTACTTC.

In its sample, this clonotype was seen many times. V gene TRBV12-3 or TRBV12-4 combines with J gene TRBJ2-5; D is perhaps TRBD2 (6 bases). This CDR3 is 14 amino acids long. Trimming pared 6 bases from V and 4 bases from J, leaving 15 bases between. CDR3 loop: CASSLAGGVETQYF. CDR3 bases: TGTGCCAGCAGCTTGGCCGGGGGAGTAGAGACCCAGTACTTC.

Comment on this clonotype: At one of its ends the junction is not consistent with the germline gene, which may arise from a read error. The V gene is TRBV10-3, the J gene TRBJ1-6, with D maybe TRBD1 (5 bases). The germline gives CDR1 ENHRY, CDR2 SYGVKD. This CDR3 is 16 amino acids long. CDR3 nucleotide sequence: TGTGCCATCAGTGAGTCAACAGGAGGTCGAAATTCACCCTTCCGCTTT. Protein sequence: CAISESTGGRNSPFRF.

For this clonotype: One end of the junction is discordant with germline, which a read error may explain. The chain carries TRBV20-1 and TRBJ1-3; D gene uncertain. The CDR3 loop spans 14 amino acids. Germline CDR1 DFQATT, CDR2 SNEGSKA (reference sequence). The CDR3 spells CSASSRIPGNTIHF. The CDR3 coding sequence is TGCAGTGCTAGTTCTCGCATTCCTGGAAACACCATACATTTT.

This clonotype was found many times. This chain connects TRBV6-5 to TRBJ1-2; D unresolved. The germline V gene encodes CDR1 MNHEY and CDR2 SVGAGI. The CDR3 runs 13 residues. V was pared by 6 bases and J by 6 bases, with 14 bases between. CDR3 loop: CASRRRGADGYTF. The CDR3, as DNA: TGTGCCAGCAGAAGGCGAGGAGCGGATGGCTACACCTTC.

This clonotype was counted between two and nine times. V gene TRBV29-1 combines with J gene TRBJ2-7; tentatively, D is TRBD1 (6 bases). This CDR3 comprises 11 residues. V lost 6 bases and J 5 bases, leaving 11 bases between the germline ends. CDR1 is SQVTM, CDR2 ANQGSEA, per germline. In DNA, the CDR3 is TGCAGCGTGGCTACAGGGAACGAGCAGTACTTC. It yields the protein CSVATGNEQYF.

The chain has TRBV20-1 and TRBJ2-7; 9 bases match TRBD2. The CDR3 is made up of 14 amino acids. The trim removed 3 bases at V and 0 bases at J, leaving 3 bases unmatched. Germline-derived CDR1 and CDR2 are DFQATT and SNEGSKA (reference sequence). CDR3 sequence: CSARTSGSSYEQYF. In DNA form, the CDR3 reads TGCAGTGCTAGGACTAGCGGCAGCTCCTACGAGCAGTACTTC.